This TCR beta chain was captured by sequencing in a study of CD8+ T cells in alopecia areata. Treatment reported: oral pan-JAK inhibitor, 5-10 mg twice daily. Those with alopecia areata gave lesional scalp punch biopsies and peripheral blood. T lymphocytes (CD4+ and CD8+) were sorted from PBMCs. Per germline, CDR1 GTSNPN and CDR2 SVGIG (reference sequence). The CDR3 length is 10 residues. V shed 2 bases and J shed 9 bases, with 7 bases lying between them. RNA was isolated and reverse transcribed to cDNA, the sequencing template. Method: immunoSEQ multiplex PCR; TCRdb's copy keeps in-frame clones and lacks some. The sample contains 150,000 to 200,000 clones, around 49% of which appear only once.

The source material was CD8+ T cells sorted from blood, sampled between weeks 51 and 52, from a patient treated with tofacitinib. The TCR originated in a human donor with alopecia areata. The chain is built from TRBV30 and TRBJ1-1; no definite D call. This chain's CDR3 is CAWSRGQAFF. The CDR3 DNA reads TGTGCCTGGAGTCGAGGACAAGCTTTCTTT.